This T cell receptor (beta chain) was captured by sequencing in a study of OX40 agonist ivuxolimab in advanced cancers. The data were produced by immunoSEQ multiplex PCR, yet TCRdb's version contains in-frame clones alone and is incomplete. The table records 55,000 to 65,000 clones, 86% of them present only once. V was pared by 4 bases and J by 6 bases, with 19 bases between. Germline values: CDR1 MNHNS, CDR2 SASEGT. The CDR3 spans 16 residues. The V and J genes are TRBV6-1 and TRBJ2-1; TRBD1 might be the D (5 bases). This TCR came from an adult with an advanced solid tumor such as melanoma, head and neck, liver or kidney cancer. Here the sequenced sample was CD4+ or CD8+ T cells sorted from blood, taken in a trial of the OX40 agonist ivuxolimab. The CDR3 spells CASSGQTIGVINEQFF. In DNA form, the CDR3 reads TGTGCCAGCAGTGGTCAAACTATAGGGGTGATCAATGAGCAGTTCTTC.